Shown below are 27 T cell receptor beta chains from a single sample sequenced in a study of blood T cell repertoires in COVID-19. Here immunoSEQ multiplex PCR was the method, and the copy in TCRdb shows in-frame clones only, minus some. The top ten hold around 28% of the sample, which has tens of thousands of clones, 80% to 85% seen once. Input material: peripheral blood. The source of these receptors is a human donor in a cohort sampled during active COVID-19.

V usage is TRBV24-1 and J usage is TRBJ1-6; no definite D call. The CDR3 runs to 13 residues. V was trimmed by 6 bases and J by 6 bases, leaving 8 bases between them. Germline lookup yields CDR1 KGHDR and CDR2 SFDVKD. The chain's CDR3 is CATSLGLNSPLHF. DNA of the CDR3: TGTGCCACCAGTCTGGGCCTTAATTCACCCCTCCACTTT.

The V call is TRBV28, the J call TRBJ1-1; TRBD1 is a possible D gene (6 bases). Germline CDR1 reads MDHEN; CDR2 reads SYDVKM. This CDR3 spans 13 amino acids. V gave up 10 bases and J gave up 3 bases, with 15 bases separating them. The CDR3 DNA follows: TGTGCCATCCGCAGGGGAGGGGACACTGAAGCTTTCTTT. Encoded protein: CAIRRGGDTEAFF.

The V and J genes are TRBV10-3 and TRBJ1-1; D may be TRBD1 (5 bases). The V gene's germline CDR1 is ENHRY and CDR2 SYGVKD. The CDR3 sequence is 15 residues long. The ends were cut back, 6 bases at V and 5 bases at J, with 19 bases in the middle. This CDR3 reads CAIRPTEIKGTEAFF. The CDR3 bases are TGTGCCATCAGGCCGACAGAAATTAAGGGAACTGAAGCTTTCTTT.

The chain has TRBV7-8 and TRBJ1-5; D remains ambiguous. This CDR3 region has 14 residues. The V end lost 3 bases, the J end lost 5 bases, and 11 bases lay between the germline ends. Germline CDR1 SGHVS, CDR2 FQNEAQ. CDR3 DNA sequence: TGTGCCAGCAGCTTCACACGCGGGGATCAGCCCCAGCATTTT. Translating gives CASSFTRGDQPQHF.

This clone was picked up one time. V and J are TRBV21-1 and TRBJ2-2; the table's D call, TRBD2, was not checked against the DNA. TRBV21-1 is a pseudogene segment. The CDR3 has 17 residues. The CDR3 DNA follows: TGTGCCAGCAGCAGGAAAACTAGCGGGACATACACCGGGGAGCTGTTTTTT. Its protein is CASSRKTSGTYTGELFF.

This chain uses TRBV9 with TRBJ1-6, with D unresolved. Germline lookup yields CDR1 SGDLS and CDR2 YYNGEE. The CDR3 runs 14 residues. V lost 0 bases and J lost 10, with 11 bases in between. The CDR3 region has the DNA TGTGCCAGCAGCGTAGCTAGTTTAGACTCACCCCTCCACTTT. This encodes CASSVASLDSPLHF.

V usage is TRBV5-1 and J usage is TRBJ1-2; 7 bases agree with TRBD1. From germline, CDR1 is SGHRS and CDR2 YFSETQ. CDR3 length: 16 amino acids. V gave up 0 bases and J gave up 5 bases; unmatched junction bases: 10. Here the CDR3 DNA reads TGCGCCAGCAGCTTGGGGCAGACAGGGCCCCAGTATGGCTACACCTTC. Protein product: CASSLGQTGPQYGYTF.

The chain has TRBV3-1 (or the pseudogene TRBV3-2) and TRBJ1-4; D call uncertain. V was trimmed by 4 bases and J by 3 bases, leaving 6 bases between them. From germline, CDR1 is LGHDT and CDR2 YNNKEL (reference sequence). This CDR3 region has 13 residues. The CDR3 is CASSPPANEKLFF. DNA for the CDR3: TGTGCCAGCAGCCCCCCGGCTAATGAAAAACTGTTTTTT.

CDR3 sequence: CASSEAGEQFF. The CDR3 DNA follows: TGTGCCAGCAGTGAGGCGGGTGAGCAGTTCTTC. The rearrangement links TRBV2 to TRBJ2-1; D perhaps matches TRBD2 (5 bases). This CDR3 is 11 amino acids long. The germline V gene encodes CDR1 SNHLY and CDR2 FYNNEI. Trimming stripped 3 bases from V and 9 bases from J, with 6 bases between.

The chain carries TRBV25-1 and TRBJ2-7, with TRBD1 matching 12 bases. Germline CDR1 reads MGHDK; CDR2 reads SYGVNS. This CDR3 contains 15 residues. Trimming at V came to 5 bases and at J to 5 bases, leaving 7 bases not matched to a gene. CDR3 sequence: CASSILGTGGNEQYF. DNA of the CDR3: TGTGCCAGCAGTATCCTCGGGACAGGGGGCAACGAGCAGTACTTC.

The V and J genes are TRBV4-1 and TRBJ1-2, with 7 bases fitting TRBD1. Unmatched junction bases numbered 6, after V lost 0 bases and J lost 2 bases. The CDR3 consists of 16 residues. Germline CDR1 reads MGHRA; CDR2 reads YSYEKL. The CDR3 region has the DNA TGCGCCAGCAGCCAAGAGGGACGAGGGGGCAACTATGGCTACACCTTC. Its protein is CASSQEGRGGNYGYTF.

This clone was observed once. Written as DNA, the CDR3 is TGTGCCACCAGCCAAGTCTTGGACAGGGGCCTATACGAGCAGTACTTC. This gives the protein CATSQVLDRGLYEQYF. The chain employs TRBV24-1 and TRBJ2-7; the match to TRBD1 covers 9 bases. V trimming: 7 bases; J trimming: 4 bases; junction bases outside the gene matches: 13. This CDR3 region has 16 residues. CDR1 and CDR2 from the germline V gene are KGHDR and SFDVKD.

The V call is TRBV6-5, the J call TRBJ1-4; TRBD1 matches at 7 bases. CDR1 and CDR2 (germline): MNHEY, SVGAGI. The CDR3 has 14 residues. The V and J ends lost 6 bases and 5 bases, in that order; junction bases with no gene match: 6. As DNA, the CDR3 is TGTGCCAGCAGGCGGGACAGCCTCAATGAAAAACTGTTTTTT. It translates to CASRRDSLNEKLFF.

This rearrangement joins TRBV5-5 to TRBJ2-1; no definite D call. This CDR3 region has 13 residues. Germline V lookup: CDR1 SGHKS, CDR2 YYEKEE (reference sequence). Trimming left V 4 bases short and J 16 bases short, with 21 bases between. The CDR3 DNA sequence: TGTGCCAGCAGCCCTCGGGTGGTAGGCCCCCTATTCTTC. It encodes CASSPRVVGPLFF.

The J gene is TRBJ1-2, the V gene TRBV28, with D tentatively TRBD1 (5 bases). Germline V CDR1 and CDR2: MDHEN, SYDVKM. The CDR3 covers 13 residues. V lost 5 bases and J lost 8, with 15 bases in between. The CDR3 DNA is TGTGCCAGCAGTCTCCTCCAGACAGTCGGCTACACCTTC. Protein product: CASSLLQTVGYTF.

This rearrangement joins TRBV27 to TRBJ1-2, with D maybe TRBD1 (5 bases). The V end lost 3 bases, the J end lost 4 bases, and 18 bases lay between the germline ends. Looked up from germline, CDR1 is MNHEY and CDR2 is SMNVEV (reference sequence). The CDR3 has 16 residues. The CDR3 loop reads CASSLGGDRDSYGYTF. CDR3 sequence (DNA): TGTGCCAGCAGTTTGGGAGGGGATCGAGATTCCTATGGCTACACCTTC.

The chain uses TRBV19 and TRBJ2-5, with D possibly matching TRBD2 (6 bases). Per germline, CDR1 LNHDA and CDR2 SQIVND (reference sequence). Trimming removed 1 base from V and 2 bases from J, with 11 bases in between. The CDR3 runs 15 residues. This CDR3 is CASSIGGTDQETQYF. The DNA for the CDR3 is TGTGCCAGTAGTATAGGGGGGACTGATCAAGAGACCCAGTACTTC. The full variable domain, rest sourced from reference TRBV19 and TRBJ2-5, is DGGITQSPKYLFRKEGQNVTLSCEQNLNHDAMYWYRQDPGQGLRLIYYSQIVNDFQKGDIAEGYSVSREKKESFPLTVTSAQKNPTAFYLCASSIGGTDQETQYFGPGTRLLVL.

V gene TRBV5-1 combines with J gene TRBJ2-3; 10 bases map to TRBD2. The CDR3 runs 17 residues. J gave up 4 bases and V 0 bases, and 8 bases lay outside the gene matches. CDR1 is SGHRS, CDR2 YFSETQ, per germline. This CDR3 reads CASSLGSGGAFPDTQYF. As DNA, the CDR3 is TGCGCCAGCAGCTTGGGAAGCGGGGGGGCCTTCCCAGATACGCAGTATTTT.

V and J are TRBV7-9 and TRBJ2-2; D gene unclear. The CDR3 consists of 12 residues. V lost 0 bases, J lost 8 bases, and 4 bases lay in between. Germline CDR1 reads SEHNR; CDR2 reads FQNEAQ (reference sequence). The CDR3 nucleotides are TGTGCCAGCAGCTTAGCCGGGGGGGAGCTGTTTTTT. It codes for CASSLAGGELFF.

The V gene is TRBV18, the J gene TRBJ1-3; maybe TRBD1 (5 bases). Germline values: CDR1 KGHSH, CDR2 LQKENI. Trimming took 3 bases from V and 4 from J, leaving 10 bases between them. CDR3 size: 14 residues. This CDR3 reads CASSPMAGGNTIYF. CDR3 nucleotides: TGTGCCAGCTCACCGATGGCAGGGGGAAACACCATATATTTT.

The CDR3, as DNA: TGTGCCAGCAGCCCCTGGACAGGCCCGAACTATGGCTACACCTTC. Translation gives CASSPWTGPNYGYTF. J is TRBJ1-2 and V is TRBV14; 7 bases match TRBD1. The CDR3 runs 15 residues. Trimming removed 4 bases from V and 2 bases from J; junction bases left unmatched: 7. CDR1 and CDR2 (germline): SGHDN, FVKESK.

The genes are TRBV4-1 and TRBJ2-5, with 8 bases fitting TRBD1. V lost 4 bases to trimming and J lost 4 bases; unmatched junction nucleotides: 5. There are 14 residues in the CDR3. The germline CDR1 and CDR2 sequences are MGHRA and YSYEKL. In DNA, the CDR3 is TGCGCCAGCAGCCGGACAGGGTTGGTAGAGACCCAGTACTTC. As protein: CASSRTGLVETQYF.

This clone was counted once. Sequence at one end of the junction differs from germline and may be a read error. The chain joins TRBV27 to TRBJ2-2, with 7 bases that match TRBD1. CDR3 length: 15 residues. Looked up from germline, CDR1 is MNHEY and CDR2 is SMNVEV (reference sequence). CDR3 in DNA: TGTGCCAGCCGTTTGTTGGACAGGAGCACCGGGGAGCTGTTTTTT. Translation: CASRLLDRSTGELFF.

The chain has TRBV5-8 and TRBJ2-6; D possibly corresponds to TRBD2 (5 bases). This CDR3 has 16 residues. V lost 3 bases to trimming and J lost 0 bases, with 10 bases between them. CDR1 and CDR2 from the germline V gene are SGHTS and YDEGEE. This CDR3 reads CASSSKGSSGANVLTF. CDR3 sequence (DNA): TGTGCCAGCAGCTCAAAAGGGAGCTCTGGGGCCAACGTCCTGACTTTC. Full variable domain (outside the CDR3, taken from reference TRBV5-8 and TRBJ2-6): EAGVTQSPTHLIKTRGQQATLRCSPISGHTSVYWYQQALGLGLQFLLWYDEGEERNRGNFPPRFSGRQFPNYSSELNVNALELEDSALYLCASSSKGSSGANVLTFGAGSRLTVL.

The chain couples TRBV10-3 to TRBJ1-2; perhaps TRBD1 as D (6 bases). The V gene lost 7 bases and the J gene lost 5 bases, with 11 bases spanning the gap. This CDR3 has 12 residues. Germline-derived CDR1 and CDR2 are ENHRY and SYGVKD. For the CDR3, the DNA is TGTGCCATCAAATCACAGGGTTATGGCTACACCTTC. Encoded protein: CAIKSQGYGYTF.

The J gene is TRBJ1-5, the V gene TRBV4-3; 9 nucleotides agree with TRBD1. The CDR3 covers 17 residues. With V trimmed by 1 base and J by 4 bases, 8 bases remained unmatched. From germline, CDR1 is LGHNA and CDR2 YSLEER. The CDR3 DNA reads as TGCGCCAGCAGCCAAGTTTTAGGACAGGGGTTAAATCAGCCCCAGCATTTT. The encoded protein is CASSQVLGQGLNQPQHF.

The chain couples TRBV7-2 to TRBJ2-3, with D perhaps matching TRBD2 (6 bases). Trimming pared 3 bases from V and 7 bases from J, leaving 11 bases between. Germline assignment: CDR1 SGHTA and CDR2 FQGNSA. The CDR3 contains 13 residues. CDR3 residues: CASSFQGGNTQYF. The CDR3, as DNA: TGTGCCAGCAGCTTTCAAGGAGGGAATACGCAGTATTTT. The full variable domain, rest sourced from reference TRBV7-2 and TRBJ2-3, is GAGVSQSPSNKVTEKGKDVELRCDPISGHTALYWYRQSLGQGLEFLIYFQGNSAPDKSGLPSDRFSAERTGGSVSTLTIQRTQQEDSAVYLCASSFQGGNTQYFGPGTRLTVL.